One and the same sample provided the 9 T cell receptor beta chains below, sequenced in a study of long-term antiretroviral therapy in people with HIV. The run of the v3.0 immunoSEQ assay was at survey level. The method was immunoSEQ multiplex PCR; TCRdb's version includes in-frame clones alone and lacks a portion of them. The sample has fewer than 20,000 clones, 70% to 85% seen once. The source material was unsorted PBMCs, sampled 2.1 years after starting antiretroviral therapy. All receptors come from a man aged 35 to 55 with HIV.

The V and J genes are TRBV5-4 and TRBJ2-1; D may match TRBD1 or TRBD2 (5 bases each). Germline values: CDR1 SGHNT, CDR2 YYREEE (reference sequence). V gave up 0 bases and J gave up 6 bases, with 16 bases separating them. The CDR3 is 16 residues long. The CDR3 bases are TGTGCCAGCAGCTTGGGTGACGGGGACCCCCGCAATGAGCAGTTCTTC. This sequence encodes CASSLGDGDPRNEQFF.

V and J are TRBV6-1 and TRBJ1-1; maybe TRBD1 (5 bases). Germline CDR1 MNHNS, CDR2 SASEGT. CDR3 length: 14 amino acids. The ends were cut back, 2 bases at V and 7 bases at J, with 14 bases in the middle. CDR3 region: CASSEQGVFGEAFF. CDR3 coding DNA: TGTGCCAGCAGTGAACAGGGTGTGTTTGGTGAAGCTTTCTTT.

The rearrangement uses TRBV7-9 and TRBJ2-7, with D tentatively TRBD1 or TRBD2 (5 bases each). Germline CDR1 and CDR2: SEHNR and FQNEAQ (reference sequence). Trimming shortened V by 4 bases and J by 3 bases, and 13 bases separated the two germline ends. The CDR3 runs to 14 residues. DNA for the CDR3: TGTGCCAGCAGCTCCCGTTGGGACGGCTACGAGCAGTACTTC. Amino acids: CASSSRWDGYEQYF.

V and J are TRBV7-9 and TRBJ2-2; D gene unclear. Germline V gene data show CDR1 as SEHNR and CDR2 as FQNEAQ (reference sequence). Trimming removed 2 bases from V and 8 bases from J, with 6 bases in between. This CDR3 comprises 12 residues. CDR3 sequence reads: CASSLSLGELFF. CDR3 DNA sequence: TGTGCCAGCAGCTTATCCTTGGGGGAGCTGTTTTTT. Drawing the rest from reference TRBV7-9 and TRBJ2-2, the complete variable domain is DTGVSQNPRHKITKRGQNVTFRCDPISEHNRLYWYRQTLGQGPEFLTYFQNEAQLEKSRLLSDRFSAERPKGSFSTLEIQRTEQGDSAMYLCASSLSLGELFFGEGSRLTVL.

V is TRBV6-6 and J is TRBJ1-3; D is possibly TRBD1 (5 bases). Trimming removed 10 bases at V and 7 bases at J, with 17 bases between. There are 13 residues in the CDR3. Germline V gives CDR1 MNHNY, CDR2 SVGAGI (reference sequence). The CDR3 region has the DNA TGTGCCACCCGCCGGGAAGGGGTTAACACCATATATTTT. The encoded protein is CATRREGVNTIYF.

The rearrangement joins TRBV10-3 to TRBJ1-1, with TRBD1 matching 7 bases. After removal of 10 bases from V and 4 bases from J, the junction contained 3 bases not matched to a gene. The CDR3 covers 11 residues. From germline, CDR1 is ENHRY and CDR2 SYGVKD. DNA for the CDR3: TGTGCCACCCAGGGGGGCACTGAAGCTTTCTTT. Protein sequence: CATQGGTEAFF.

The chain joins TRBV11-2 to TRBJ1-4; tentative D call: TRBD1 (5 bases). Deletions cut 1 base from V and 2 bases from J, with 17 bases between. Germline CDR1 SGHAT, CDR2 FQNNGV. There are 18 residues in the CDR3. For the CDR3, the DNA is TGTGCCAGCAGCTTAGGCGCGACGGGACTGCCCACTAATGAAAAACTGTTTTTT. This sequence encodes CASSLGATGLPTNEKLFF.

This chain connects TRBV4-2 to TRBJ2-1; TRBD2 matches 14 bases. The V gene's germline CDR1 is LGHNA and CDR2 YNFKEQ. The CDR3 is 19 residues long. V gave up 0 bases and J gave up 5 bases; unmatched junction bases: 9. The CDR3 is CASSQDPGLAGGVNNEQFF. The CDR3 bases are TGTGCCAGCAGCCAAGATCCCGGACTAGCGGGGGGCGTTAACAATGAGCAGTTCTTC.

V and J are TRBV11-2 and TRBJ1-2; no clear D gene. The V and J ends lost 1 base and 2 bases respectively, with 5 bases between them. CDR3 length: 13 residues. CDR1 and CDR2 from the germline V gene are SGHAT and FQNNGV. The CDR3, as DNA: TGTGCCAGCAGCTTAGCAGCGAACTATGGCTACACCTTC. Its translation is CASSLAANYGYTF.